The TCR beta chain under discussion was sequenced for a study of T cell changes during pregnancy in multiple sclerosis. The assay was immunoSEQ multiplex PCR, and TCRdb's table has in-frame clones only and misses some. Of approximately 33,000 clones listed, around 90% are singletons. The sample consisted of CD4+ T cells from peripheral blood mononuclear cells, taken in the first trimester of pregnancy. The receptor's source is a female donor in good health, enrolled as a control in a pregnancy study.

DNA for the CDR3: TGCGCCAGCAGACTGGGACTAGCGGGGGCAGATACGCAGTATTTT. It codes for CASRLGLAGADTQYF. The chain couples TRBV5-1 to TRBJ2-3; 14 bases align to TRBD2. The CDR3 is made up of 15 amino acids. V shed 5 bases, J shed 4 bases, and the junction held 3 bases outside the gene matches. Germline assignment: CDR1 SGHRS and CDR2 YFSETQ.